Described below is a single TCR beta chain sequence and its context. Other DNA sequences within the sample encode an identical CDR3. These data are taken from a study of control samples from healthy donors and cancer patients. Germline CDR1 reads SGHTA; CDR2 reads FQGNSA. Trimming stripped 4 bases from V and 4 bases from J, with 7 bases between. The CDR3 is 12 residues long. Here immunoSEQ multiplex PCR was the method, and the copy in TCRdb shows in-frame clones only, minus some. The sample records more than 85,000 clones, approximately 87% being singletons. The sequenced material came from PBMCs. The clonotype originates from an older woman with lung cancer. The V gene is TRBV7-2, the J gene TRBJ2-5; D remains unclear. The CDR3 loop is CASSSYGETQYF. DNA of the CDR3: TGTGCCAGCAGCTCGTACGGAGAGACCCAGTACTTC.